The TCR beta chain described here comes from a study of human T cells and chemical hapten exposure. Whole-study results and caveats: Expanded TCRs were compared with controls, and the expanded TCRs formed significantly more large CDR3 similarity clusters.

The CDR3 covers 14 residues. V was pared by 3 bases and J by 4 bases, with 12 bases between. Germline lookup yields CDR1 MNHNS and CDR2 SASEGT. About this clonotype: The antigen is unknown.

Single cDNA molecules in the library carried unique molecular identifiers attached during preparation. TCRdb re-called the RACE reads with MiXCR, one entry per CDR3 protein. This table has 190,000 or so distinct CDR3 sequences, around 30% appearing once. The time point was: pre-sensitization, week 0. Treatment denoted: therapeutic diphenylcyclopropenone sensitization with weekly scalp DPC. V usage is TRBV6-1 and J usage is TRBJ1-2, with a possible D match to TRBD1 (5 bases). Specimen: whole blood, collected in connection with sensitization to the hapten diphenylcyclopropenone (DPC). This receptor was identified in a woman in her twenties or thirties with alopecia areata. Some clones in this sample may be carry-over from other donors' samples. CDR3 sequence: CASSEVRAIYGYTF. CDR3 in DNA: TGTGCCAGCAGTGAGGTCAGGGCCATCTATGGCTACACCTTC.